This passage covers 26 T cell receptor beta chains from one sample sequenced in a study of OX40 agonist ivuxolimab in advanced cancers. TCRdb's table, derived via immunoSEQ multiplex PCR, lists solely in-frame clones and lacks some. The data show about 64,000 clones, 84% seen once. Specimen: CD4+ or CD8+ T cells sorted from blood, collected in a trial of the OX40 agonist ivuxolimab. The receptors stem from an adult with an advanced solid tumor such as melanoma, head and neck, liver or kidney cancer.

The table lists this clone with a count of one. V gene TRBV7-2 combines with J gene TRBJ2-4; D is ambiguous. In germline, CDR1 is SGHTA, CDR2 FQGNSA. V gave up 2 bases and J gave up 3 bases, with 20 bases separating them. CDR3 length equals 18 residues. CDR3 loop: CASSLRSTDAVGKNIQYF. CDR3 coding DNA: TGTGCCAGCAGCTTACGGTCGACGGATGCGGTAGGCAAAAACATTCAGTACTTC.

The V call is TRBV27, the J call TRBJ2-3, with 9 bases fitting TRBD1. Germline V gene data show CDR1 as MNHEY and CDR2 as SMNVEV (reference sequence). This CDR3 is 13 amino acids long. The V segment lost 1 base and the J segment 13 bases; nucleotides outside the gene matches: 6. The CDR3 bases are TGTGCCAGCAGTTTATTGGGACAGGGTCGTAAGTATTTT. This translates into CASSLLGQGRKYF.

As DNA, the CDR3 is TGTGCCAGCAGCCTGGACAGCTATAGCTCCTATAATTCACCCCTCCACTTT. Protein product: CASSLDSYSSYNSPLHF. The chain has TRBV5-6 and TRBJ1-6, with D perhaps matching TRBD1 (6 bases). Germline assignment: CDR1 SGHDT and CDR2 YYEEEE. Trimming took off 4 bases at V and 0 bases at J, with 14 bases between the two ends. The CDR3 consists of 17 residues.

V usage is TRBV6-1 and J usage is TRBJ1-1; D ambiguous. CDR1 and CDR2 from the germline V gene are MNHNS and SASEGT. V lost 6 bases to trimming and J lost 2 bases, with 13 bases between them. CDR3 length: 14 amino acids. CDR3 DNA sequence: TGTGCCAGCAGGATAGGCAACTATAACACTGAAGCTTTCTTT. This encodes CASRIGNYNTEAFF.

The V call is TRBV19, the J call TRBJ1-5; D is unclear. The V gene's germline CDR1 is LNHDA and CDR2 SQIVND (reference sequence). This CDR3 is built from 14 residues. V was cut by 6 bases and J by 3 bases, with 12 bases left in between. The CDR3 sequence: CASRGLTPNQPQHF. The CDR3 bases are TGTGCCAGTAGAGGCCTCACCCCCAATCAGCCCCAGCATTTT.

The chain couples TRBV9 to TRBJ2-1, with unresolved D. Between the trimmed V and J ends, which lost 1 base and 5 bases, there was a span of 7 bases. The CDR3 sequence is 13 residues long. Per the germline V gene, CDR1 is SGDLS and CDR2 is YYNGEE. The CDR3 loop reads CASSVSQNNEQFF. CDR3 coding DNA: TGTGCCAGCAGCGTATCCCAGAACAATGAGCAGTTCTTC.

V and J are TRBV14 and TRBJ1-2, with TRBD1 matching 7 bases. This CDR3 comprises 14 residues. Looked up from germline, CDR1 is SGHDN and CDR2 is FVKESK. V shed 2 bases and J 11 bases; nucleotides not matched to a gene: 11. The CDR3 sequence: CASSQNPRQGRYTF. As DNA, the CDR3 is TGTGCCAGCAGCCAAAATCCTCGACAGGGACGGTACACCTTC.

The chain links TRBV2 to TRBJ1-1; D call uncertain. This CDR3 region has 14 residues. Per germline, CDR1 SNHLY and CDR2 FYNNEI. Trimming removed 3 bases at V and 1 base at J, with 9 bases between. The DNA of the CDR3 is TGTGCCAGCAGTGAGTGGGGAGCGAACACTGAAGCTTTCTTT. As protein: CASSEWGANTEAFF.

This chain connects TRBV4-1 to TRBJ1-1; tentative D call: TRBD1 (6 bases). V was pared by 6 bases and J by 1 base, with 9 bases between. This CDR3 contains 13 residues. Germline values: CDR1 MGHRA, CDR2 YSYEKL. For the CDR3, the DNA is TGCGCCAGCAGTCGACAGGAGAACACTGAAGCTTTCTTT. This gives the protein CASSRQENTEAFF.

The gene calls are TRBV5-4 and TRBJ2-3, with no clear D. The CDR3 extends over 14 amino acids. The V end lost 5 bases, the J end lost 2 bases, and 12 bases lay between the germline ends. Germline V CDR1 and CDR2: SGHNT, YYREEE (reference sequence). The CDR3 sequence: CASSGRPHTDTQYF. The CDR3 region has the DNA TGTGCCAGCAGTGGCCGGCCTCACACAGATACGCAGTATTTT.

The rearrangement joins TRBV14 to TRBJ2-7, with 8 positions matching TRBD1. After removal of 4 bases from V and 5 bases from J, the junction contained 10 bases not matched to a gene. Germline V CDR1 and CDR2: SGHDN, FVKESK. The length of the CDR3 is 15 residues. CDR3 residues: CASSRDRGFYNEQYF. The CDR3 DNA is TGTGCCAGCAGCCGTGACAGGGGCTTTTACAACGAGCAGTACTTC.

The chain employs TRBV29-1 and TRBJ2-5; D might be TRBD2 (5 bases). The CDR3 has 12 residues. The germline V gene encodes CDR1 SQVTM and CDR2 ANQGSEA. V shed 3 bases and J shed 5 bases, with 10 bases lying between them. The CDR3 here is CSVDPTGETQYF. In DNA, the CDR3 is TGCAGCGTTGACCCAACGGGGGAGACCCAGTACTTC.

The chain joins TRBV7-2 to TRBJ2-1; 10 positions match TRBD1. The CDR3 sequence is 15 residues long. Trimming at V came to 6 bases and at J to 7 bases, leaving 9 bases not matched to a gene. In germline, CDR1 is SGHTA, CDR2 FQGNSA. CDR3 in amino acids: CASSSRDRGRNEQFF. DNA of the CDR3: TGTGCCAGCAGTTCCCGAGACAGGGGGCGAAATGAGCAGTTCTTC. The whole variable domain, filled in from reference TRBV7-2 and TRBJ2-1, reads GAGVSQSPSNKVTEKGKDVELRCDPISGHTALYWYRQSLGQGLEFLIYFQGNSAPDKSGLPSDRFSAERTGGSVSTLTIQRTQQEDSAVYLCASSSRDRGRNEQFFGPGTRLTVL.

The table lists this clone with a count of one. The DNA of the CDR3 is TGTGCCAGTAGCCGGACAGGGTCCGGTCGCTATGGCTACACCTTC. It specifies CASSRTGSGRYGYTF. The gene calls are TRBV19 and TRBJ1-2; 8 nucleotides match TRBD1. CDR1 and CDR2 (germline): LNHDA, SQIVND (reference sequence). CDR3 length equals 15 residues. V was clipped by 6 bases and J by 4 bases; unmatched bases: 10. Full variable domain (rest looked up from reference TRBV19 and TRBJ1-2): DGGITQSPKYLFRKEGQNVTLSCEQNLNHDAMYWYRQDPGQGLRLIYYSQIVNDFQKGDIAEGYSVSREKKESFPLTVTSAQKNPTAFYLCASSRTGSGRYGYTFGSGTRLTVV.

The rearrangement uses TRBV7-9 and TRBJ1-3; D call uncertain. Trimming took off 1 base at V and 0 bases at J, with 10 bases between the two ends. The CDR3 contains 16 residues. CDR1 is SEHNR, CDR2 FQNEAQ, per germline (reference sequence). This chain's CDR3 is CASSLGPSGSGNTIYF. The CDR3 DNA follows: TGTGCCAGCAGCTTAGGGCCCTCGGGCTCTGGAAACACCATATATTTT.

This chain connects TRBV5-1 to TRBJ1-1, with a possible D match to TRBD1 (6 bases). V shed 0 bases and J shed 2 bases, with 8 bases lying between them. This CDR3 has 14 residues. Germline loops: CDR1 SGHRS, CDR2 YFSETQ. CDR3 sequence: CASSLDRANTEAFF. The CDR3 DNA reads TGCGCCAGCAGCTTGGACAGGGCCAACACTGAAGCTTTCTTT. The entire variable domain, with the rest obtained from reference TRBV5-1 and TRBJ1-1, is as follows: KAGVTQTPRYLIKTRGQQVTLSCSPISGHRSVSWYQQTPGQGLQFLFEYFSETQRNKGNFPGRFSGRQFSNSRSEMNVSTLELGDSALYLCASSLDRANTEAFFGQGTRLTVV.

V usage is TRBV7-3 and J usage is TRBJ2-3, with TRBD1 identical over 7 bases. Germline CDR1 and CDR2: SGHTA and FQGTGA. The CDR3 length is 14 residues. Unmatched junction bases numbered 8, after V lost 5 bases and J lost 6 bases. CDR3 bases: TGTGCCAGCAGCACCGGGACAGCACCCGATACGCAGTATTTT. This gives the protein CASSTGTAPDTQYF.

CDR3 protein: CASSLGPYNEQFF. CDR3 coding DNA: TGTGCCAGCAGCTTAGGACCCTACAATGAGCAGTTCTTC. This chain joins TRBV11-2 and TRBJ2-1, with D hard to call. Trimming stripped 1 base from V and 2 bases from J, with 3 bases between. The V gene's germline CDR1 is SGHAT and CDR2 FQNNGV. The CDR3 spans 13 residues.

The chain links TRBV28 to TRBJ2-1; the D gene is possibly TRBD2 (7 bases). The V and J ends lost 3 bases and 8 bases respectively, with 17 bases between them. This CDR3 contains 15 residues. CDR1 MDHEN and CDR2 SYDVKM come from the germline V gene. The CDR3 protein is CASSLGGADWDEQFF. CDR3 DNA: TGTGCCAGCAGTTTGGGGGGGGCGGATTGGGATGAGCAGTTCTTC.

The rearrangement joins TRBV27 to TRBJ1-5; 8 bases fit TRBD1. With 6 bases clipped from V and 5 bases from J, the junction kept 9 bases outside the gene matches. The CDR3 runs 15 residues. Germline V gene lookup returns CDR1 MNHEY and CDR2 SMNVEV (reference sequence). CDR3: CASSMGDRQDQPQHF. The CDR3, as DNA: TGTGCCAGCAGCATGGGGGACAGGCAGGATCAGCCCCAGCATTTT.

This sequence joins TRBV19 and TRBJ1-5; 8 bases agree with TRBD1. Germline values: CDR1 LNHDA, CDR2 SQIVND (reference sequence). This CDR3 contains 16 residues. With 5 bases clipped from V and 6 bases from J, the junction kept 12 bases outside the gene matches. CDR3 region: CASSLSDRGFSQPQHF. The CDR3 DNA follows: TGTGCCAGTAGTCTGTCAGACAGGGGATTTAGTCAGCCCCAGCATTTT.

This chain connects TRBV7-2 to TRBJ1-4; no clear D. The CDR3 loop spans 14 amino acids. Deletions cut 1 base from V and 10 bases from J, with 13 bases between. Germline assignment: CDR1 SGHTA and CDR2 FQGNSA. CDR3: CASSLVFSGGKLFF. CDR3 DNA: TGTGCCAGCAGCTTAGTCTTCTCGGGAGGAAAACTGTTTTTT.

This clone appeared a single time. The chain is built from TRBV6-5 and TRBJ2-5; D might be TRBD1 (6 bases). Near its end, the DNA agrees better with TRBJ2-7, so the J call may be wrong. Germline CDR1 MNHEY, CDR2 SVGAGI. The CDR3 extends over 13 amino acids. The CDR3 reads CASTQGNSYEQYF. The CDR3 DNA sequence: TGTGCCAGCACTCAGGGGAACTCCTACGAGCAGTACTTC.

V is TRBV2 and J is TRBJ1-2; 8 bases are a match to TRBD1. The V and J ends lost 6 bases and 0 bases, in that order; junction bases with no gene match: 9. The CDR3 is 16 residues long. Germline CDR1 reads SNHLY; CDR2 reads FYNNEI. This CDR3 reads CASRPGQGLTNYGYTF. The CDR3 DNA reads as TGTGCCAGCAGACCCGGACAGGGCCTTACTAACTATGGCTACACCTTC.

In DNA form, the CDR3 reads TGTGCCAGTAGCCGTAGGACAGGGGCCTACGAGCAGTACTTC. Translation: CASSRRTGAYEQYF. The chain has TRBV19 and TRBJ2-7; the match to TRBD1 covers 9 bases. CDR3 size: 14 residues. Germline V gene data show CDR1 as LNHDA and CDR2 as SQIVND (reference sequence). The trim removed 6 bases at V and 2 bases at J, leaving 5 bases unmatched.

The rearrangement joins TRBV7-6 to TRBJ1-1; possibly TRBD1 for D (5 bases). CDR1 and CDR2 from the germline V gene are SGHVS and FNYEAQ. The CDR3 is made up of 13 amino acids. The V gene lost 6 bases and the J gene lost 0 bases, with 8 bases spanning the gap. The CDR3 region is CASSVQVNTEAFF. DNA of the CDR3: TGTGCCAGCAGTGTACAGGTGAACACTGAAGCTTTCTTT.